This T cell receptor (beta chain) originates from a study of T cell responses to AZD1222 COVID-19 vaccine. Clones were sequenced by immunoSEQ multiplex PCR, and TCRdb holds only the in-frame ones, with some missing. The sample lists 95,000 to 110,000 clones; around 90% were seen once. Study-wide results and limits: Compared with day 0, the breadth and depth of the Spike-specific TCR repertoire rose significantly after two doses of AZD1222.

Combined were second doses at about 4 or about 12 weeks. Trimming cost V 5 bases and J 0 bases, with 13 bases left between them. The CDR3 extends over 15 amino acids. The V gene's germline CDR1 is SGHTA and CDR2 FQGNSA. Worth noting for this clone: What it binds is not known.

The origin of this receptor is an adult who received the AZD1222 COVID-19 vaccine. This chain uses TRBV7-2 with TRBJ1-1; possible D gene TRBD1, 6 bases. The sequencing here drew on peripheral blood, taken 28 days after the second AZD1222 dose. The CDR3 DNA sequence: TGTGCCAGCAGCCAGGGGCCCTTCCTGAACACTGAAGCTTTCTTT. Translated, it gives CASSQGPFLNTEAFF.